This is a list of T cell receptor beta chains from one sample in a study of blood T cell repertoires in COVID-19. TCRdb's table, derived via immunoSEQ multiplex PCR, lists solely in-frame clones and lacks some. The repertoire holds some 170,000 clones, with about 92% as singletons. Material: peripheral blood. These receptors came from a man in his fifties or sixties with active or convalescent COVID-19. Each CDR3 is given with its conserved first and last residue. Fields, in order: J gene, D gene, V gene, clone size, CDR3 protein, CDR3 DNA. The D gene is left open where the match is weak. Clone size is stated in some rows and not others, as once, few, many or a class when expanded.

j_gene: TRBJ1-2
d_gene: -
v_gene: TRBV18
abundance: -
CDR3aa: CASSPYQRGAETYGYTF
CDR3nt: TGTGCCAGCTCACCCTATCAGCGGGGGGCGGAAACCTATGGCTACACCTTC

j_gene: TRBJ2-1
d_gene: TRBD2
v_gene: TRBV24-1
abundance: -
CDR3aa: CATSDPGTSGRNEQFF
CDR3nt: TGTGCCACCAGTGATCCCGGGACTAGCGGGAGAAATGAGCAGTTCTTC

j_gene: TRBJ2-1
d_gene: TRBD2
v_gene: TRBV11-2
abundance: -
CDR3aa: CASSHSSGRVNEQFF
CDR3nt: TGTGCCAGCAGCCATTCTAGCGGGAGGGTAAATGAGCAGTTCTTC

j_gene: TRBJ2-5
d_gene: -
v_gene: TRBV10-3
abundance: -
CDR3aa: CAISEEAGQTQYF
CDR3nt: TGTGCCATCAGTGAGGAGGCAGGGCAGACCCAGTACTTC

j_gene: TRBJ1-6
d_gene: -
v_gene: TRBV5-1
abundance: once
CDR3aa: CASSSSGSPNSPLHF
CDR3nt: TGCGCCAGCAGCTCCTCGGGGTCCCCCAATTCACCCCTCCACTTT

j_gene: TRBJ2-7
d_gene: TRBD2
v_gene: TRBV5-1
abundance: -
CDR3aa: CASSTGAGGAYEQYF
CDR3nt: TGCGCCAGCAGTACAGGAGCGGGAGGGGCCTACGAGCAGTACTTC

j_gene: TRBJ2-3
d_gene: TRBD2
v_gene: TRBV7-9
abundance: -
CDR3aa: CASSPWTSGITDTQYF
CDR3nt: TGTGCCAGCAGCCCTTGGACTAGCGGGATCACAGATACGCAGTATTTT

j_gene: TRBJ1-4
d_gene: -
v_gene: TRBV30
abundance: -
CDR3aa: CAWSPTGNNEKLFF
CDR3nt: TGTGCCTGGAGTCCGACAGGAAATAATGAAAAACTGTTTTTT

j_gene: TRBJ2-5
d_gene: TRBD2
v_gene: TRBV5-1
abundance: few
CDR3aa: CASSPGLQETQYF
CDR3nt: TGCGCCAGCAGCCCGGGACTACAAGAGACCCAGTACTTC

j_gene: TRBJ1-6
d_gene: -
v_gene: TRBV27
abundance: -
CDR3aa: CASGGGNSPLHF
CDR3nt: TGTGCCAGCGGGGGGGGAAATTCACCCCTCCACTTT

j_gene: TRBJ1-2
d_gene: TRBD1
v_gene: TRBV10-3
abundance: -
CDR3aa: CAISENRGSSYGYTF
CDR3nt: TGTGCCATCAGTGAGAACAGGGGTTCGAGCTATGGCTACACCTTC

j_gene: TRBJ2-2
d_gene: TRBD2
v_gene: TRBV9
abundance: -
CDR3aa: CASSVGPTSGSGELFF
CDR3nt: TGTGCCAGCAGCGTAGGGCCGACTAGCGGGAGCGGGGAGCTGTTTTTT

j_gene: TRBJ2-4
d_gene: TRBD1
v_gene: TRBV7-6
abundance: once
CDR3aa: CASSLVAHRGGVQYF
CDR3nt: TGTGCCAGCAGCTTAGTGGCCCACAGGGGTGGGGTTCAGTACTTC

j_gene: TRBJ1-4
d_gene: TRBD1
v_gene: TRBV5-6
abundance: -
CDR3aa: CASSLGQGNEKLFF
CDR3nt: TGTGCCAGCAGCTTGGGACAGGGTAATGAAAAACTGTTTTTT

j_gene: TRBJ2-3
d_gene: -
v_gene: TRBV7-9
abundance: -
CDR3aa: CASSFPTSWSTDTQYF
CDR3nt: TGTGCCAGCAGCTTCCCGACTAGTTGGAGCACAGATACGCAGTATTTT

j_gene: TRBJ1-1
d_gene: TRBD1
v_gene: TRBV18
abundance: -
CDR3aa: CASSPQGATVGTEAFF
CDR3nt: TGTGCCAGCTCACCACAGGGGGCGACAGTGGGCACTGAAGCTTTCTTT

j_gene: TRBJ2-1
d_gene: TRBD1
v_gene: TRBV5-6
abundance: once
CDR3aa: CASSKGDRDNEQFF
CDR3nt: TGTGCCAGCAGCAAAGGGGACAGGGACAATGAGCAGTTCTTC

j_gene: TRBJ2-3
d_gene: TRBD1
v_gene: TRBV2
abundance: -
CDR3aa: CASSARRNRGQDTQYF
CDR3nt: TGTGCCAGCAGTGCTCGCCGGAACAGGGGGCAAGATACGCAGTATTTT

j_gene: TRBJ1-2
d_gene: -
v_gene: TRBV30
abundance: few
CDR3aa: CAWSVGGRGYTF
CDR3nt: TGTGCCTGGAGTGTGGGGGGGCGTGGCTACACCTTC

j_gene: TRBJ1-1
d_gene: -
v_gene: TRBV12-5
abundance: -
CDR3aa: CASGGDWDPEAFF
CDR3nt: TGTGCTAGTGGAGGGGACTGGGACCCTGAAGCTTTCTTT

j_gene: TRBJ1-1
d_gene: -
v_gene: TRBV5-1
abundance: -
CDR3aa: CASSLFRGNTEAFF
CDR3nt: TGCGCCAGCAGCTTGTTTAGGGGAAACACTGAAGCTTTCTTT

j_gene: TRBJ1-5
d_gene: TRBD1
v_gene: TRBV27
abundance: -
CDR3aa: CASRGQGYQPQHF
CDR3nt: TGTGCCAGCAGGGGACAGGGCTATCAGCCCCAGCATTTT

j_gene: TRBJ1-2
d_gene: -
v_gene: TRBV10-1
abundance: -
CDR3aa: CASSGPRRVGRVTLYGYTF
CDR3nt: TGCGCCAGCAGTGGGCCTCGACGGGTTGGAAGAGTTACACTCTATGGCTACACCTTC

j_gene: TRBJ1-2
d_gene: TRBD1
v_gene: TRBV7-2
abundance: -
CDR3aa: CASIPTGGKVGYTF
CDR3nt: TGTGCCAGCATCCCGACAGGGGGCAAGGTTGGCTACACCTTC

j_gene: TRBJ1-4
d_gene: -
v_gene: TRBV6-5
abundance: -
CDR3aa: CASSPGEEKLFF
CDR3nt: TGTGCCAGCAGTCCCGGGGAAGAAAAACTGTTTTTT

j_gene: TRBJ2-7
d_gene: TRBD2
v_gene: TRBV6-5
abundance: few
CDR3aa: CASSYELAEYYEQYF
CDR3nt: TGTGCCAGCAGTTACGAGCTAGCGGAATACTACGAGCAGTACTTC

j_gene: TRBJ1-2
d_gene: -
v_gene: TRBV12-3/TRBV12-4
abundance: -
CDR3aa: CASSFARGNGYTF
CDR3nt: TGTGCCAGCAGTTTTGCCAGGGGCAATGGCTACACCTTC

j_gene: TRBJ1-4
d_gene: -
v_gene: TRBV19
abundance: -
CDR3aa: CASRSGEGRGEKLFF
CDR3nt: TGTGCCAGTAGATCGGGAGAGGGCCGTGGTGAAAAACTGTTTTTT

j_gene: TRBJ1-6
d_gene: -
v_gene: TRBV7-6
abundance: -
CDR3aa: CASSSGQPLDSPLHF
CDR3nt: TGTGCCAGCAGCTCAGGACAGCCCTTGGATTCACCCCTCCACTTT

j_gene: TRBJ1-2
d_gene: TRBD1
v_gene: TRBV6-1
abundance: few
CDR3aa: CASSETIQGAAEVPTNYGYTF
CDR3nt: TGTGCCAGCAGTGAAACGATACAGGGGGCGGCCGAGGTCCCTACTAACTATGGCTACACCTTC

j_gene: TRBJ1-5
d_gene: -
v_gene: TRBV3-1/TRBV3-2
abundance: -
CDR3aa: CASSQGPAGVQPQHF
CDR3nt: TGTGCCAGCAGCCAAGGTCCGGCGGGAGTCCAGCCCCAGCATTTT

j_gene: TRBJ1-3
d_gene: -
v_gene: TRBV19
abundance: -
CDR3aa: CASSIPGQTGNTIYF
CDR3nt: TGTGCCAGTAGTATTCCAGGGCAGACTGGAAACACCATATATTTT

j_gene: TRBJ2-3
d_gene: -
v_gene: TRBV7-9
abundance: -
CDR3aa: CASSLAQAYTDTQYF
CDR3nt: TGTGCCAGCAGCTTAGCGCAGGCGTACACAGATACGCAGTATTTT

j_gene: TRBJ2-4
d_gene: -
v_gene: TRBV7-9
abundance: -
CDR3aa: CASSFGRRGDIQYF
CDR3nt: TGTGCCAGCAGCTTCGGTCGGAGGGGAGACATTCAGTACTTC

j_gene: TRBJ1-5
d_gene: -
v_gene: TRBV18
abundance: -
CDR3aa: CASSPSGVQPQHF
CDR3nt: TGTGCCAGCTCACCCTCAGGGGTACAGCCCCAGCATTTT

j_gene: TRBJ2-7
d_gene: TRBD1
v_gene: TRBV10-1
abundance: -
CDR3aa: CASGSGGTDEQYF
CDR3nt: TGCGCCAGCGGGTCAGGGGGCACGGACGAGCAGTACTTC

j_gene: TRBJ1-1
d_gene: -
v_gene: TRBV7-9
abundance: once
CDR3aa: CASSREANTEAFF
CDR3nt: TGTGCCAGCAGTCGTGAGGCGAACACTGAAGCTTTCTTT

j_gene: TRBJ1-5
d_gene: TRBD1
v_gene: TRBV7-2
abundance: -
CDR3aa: CASSLGQGNQPQHF
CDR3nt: TGTGCCAGCAGCTTAGGACAGGGGAATCAGCCCCAGCATTTT

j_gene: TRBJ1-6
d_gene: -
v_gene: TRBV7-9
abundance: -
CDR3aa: CASSLYRDNSPLHF
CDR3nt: TGTGCCAGCAGCTTATACAGGGACAATTCACCCCTCCACTTT

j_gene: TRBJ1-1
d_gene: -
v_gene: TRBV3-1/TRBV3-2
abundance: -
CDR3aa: CASSHLREGTEAFF
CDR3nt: TGTGCCAGCAGCCATTTGAGGGAAGGCACTGAAGCTTTCTTT

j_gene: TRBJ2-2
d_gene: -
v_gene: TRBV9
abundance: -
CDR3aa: CASSLRQAPNTGELFF
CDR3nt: TGTGCCAGCAGCTTACGACAGGCCCCCAACACCGGGGAGCTGTTTTTT